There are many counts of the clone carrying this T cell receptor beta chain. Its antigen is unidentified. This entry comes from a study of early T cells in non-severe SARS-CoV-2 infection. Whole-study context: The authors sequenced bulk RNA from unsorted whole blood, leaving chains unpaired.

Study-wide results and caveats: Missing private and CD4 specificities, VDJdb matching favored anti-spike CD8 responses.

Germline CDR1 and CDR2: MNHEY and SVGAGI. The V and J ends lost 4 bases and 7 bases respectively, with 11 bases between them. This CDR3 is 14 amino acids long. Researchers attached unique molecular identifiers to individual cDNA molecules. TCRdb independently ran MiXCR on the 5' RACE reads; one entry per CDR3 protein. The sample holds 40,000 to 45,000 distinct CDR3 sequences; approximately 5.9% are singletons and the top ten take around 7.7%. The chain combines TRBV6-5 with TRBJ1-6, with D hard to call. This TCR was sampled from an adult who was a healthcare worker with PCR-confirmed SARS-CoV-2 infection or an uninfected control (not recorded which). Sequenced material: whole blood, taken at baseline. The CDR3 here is CASSSRVYNSPLHF. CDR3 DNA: TGTGCCAGCAGTTCTAGGGTGTACAATTCACCCCTCCACTTT.